The source of this T cell receptor (beta chain) is a study of blood T cells in healthy people across ages. Findings and caveats of the study: It was held that the diversity estimates obtained from one million T cells were underestimates.

As regards this clonotype: Its antigen is unidentified.

Using a J-beta primer mix together with a sample-barcoded 5' primer, a second PCR was run for roughly 6 to 11 cycles. One entry per CDR3 protein, called by TCRdb with MiXCR from the 5' RACE reads. The sample lists more than 1,000,000 distinct CDR3 sequences; 25% were seen once. From germline, CDR1 is SGHTA and CDR2 FQGNSA. There are 16 residues in the CDR3. Unmatched junction bases numbered 12, after V lost 5 bases and J lost 5 bases. These sequences were also reported in another study, on T cells of mothers and their children.

This sequence was found in a girl aged 2 to 10 in good health. The sample comprised blood. V gene TRBV7-2 combines with J gene TRBJ1-5, with 7 bases that match TRBD1. The CDR3 here is CASSPSHRGWDQPQHF. Here the CDR3 DNA reads TGTGCCAGCAGCCCTAGTCACAGGGGCTGGGATCAGCCCCAGCATTTT.